A selection of T cell receptor beta chains follows, all from one sample in a study of blood T cell repertoires in COVID-19. Assay used: immunoSEQ multiplex PCR; TCRdb lists only in-frame clones, some missing. The table shows about 240,000 clones, with roughly four fifths occurring only once. The sample comprised peripheral blood. The receptors derive from a woman aged 80 or over with acute or convalescent COVID-19. The CDR3 runs from the conserved cysteine through the conserved F or W. Fields, in order: D gene, J gene, clone size, V gene, CDR3 DNA, CDR3 protein. The D gene is left open where the match is weak. Expanded clones get a size class; other rows say once, few or many, or leave the size out.

.,TRBJ2-1,.,TRBV2,TGTGCCAGCAGTGACCAGCCAGGGTTCAATGAGCAGTTCTTC,CASSDQPGFNEQFF
.,TRBJ1-5,.,TRBV6-1,TGTGCCAGCAGTGAAGGGGGCAGCTATCAGCCCCAGCATTTT,CASSEGGSYQPQHF
TRBD1,TRBJ2-2,.,TRBV9,TGTGCCAGCAGCCCACGGACAGGGAACACCGGGGAGCTGTTTTTT,CASSPRTGNTGELFF
TRBD2,TRBJ2-5,.,TRBV6-5,TGTGCCAGCAGTCTGGGCGGGGGGGCGGAGACCCAGTACTTC,CASSLGGGAETQYF
.,TRBJ1-1,.,TRBV2,TGTGCCAGCAGTACCCCGACGCGGACTTTCTTT,CASSTPTRTFF
TRBD2,TRBJ2-5,once,TRBV29-1,TGCAGCGCCTCCGGGGGGTTAGCGGGGATAGAGACCCAGTACTTC,CSASGGLAGIETQYF
TRBD1,TRBJ1-4,.,TRBV18,TGTGCCAGCTCACCACCGGGACAGGGGACTAATGAAAAACTGTTTTTT,CASSPPGQGTNEKLFF
.,TRBJ2-2,.,TRBV7-3,TGTGCCAGCAGCATGACTGACGGGAACACCGGGGAGCTGTTTTTT,CASSMTDGNTGELFF
.,TRBJ2-7,.,TRBV7-8,TGTGCCAGCAGCTTAGGGTCCGGGTACGAGCAGTACTTC,CASSLGSGYEQYF
.,TRBJ2-4,.,TRBV28,TGTGCCAGCAGTTTGAGGGAAAACATTCAGTACTTC,CASSLRENIQYF
.,TRBJ1-1,.,TRBV5-8,TGTGCCAGCATCCGAGGTGGGGGGGGTGAAGCTTTCTTT,CASIRGGGGEAFF
TRBD1,TRBJ2-5,.,TRBV6-5,TGTGCCAGCGTCGACAGGGGAATTCAGGCCCAGTACTTC,CASVDRGIQAQYF
.,TRBJ1-3,.,TRBV5-1,TGCGCCAGCAGCTTGGTTCAGGCAAGCTCTGGAAACACCATATATTTT,CASSLVQASSGNTIYF
TRBD2,TRBJ2-5,once,TRBV7-6,TGTGCCAGCGGACTAGCGGGGGGGCTGGAGACCCAGTACTTC,CASGLAGGLETQYF
.,TRBJ1-4,once,TRBV5-4,TGTGCCAGCAGCTTGGGGGGGGTCTCCTCGGAAAAACTGTTTTTT,CASSLGGVSSEKLFF
.,TRBJ1-3,.,TRBV11-2,TGTGCCAGCAGCCTAATCAGGGCTGGAAACACCATATATTTT,CASSLIRAGNTIYF
.,TRBJ2-6,.,TRBV18,TGTGCCAGCTCACCCAACTCTGGGGCCAACGTCCTGACTTTC,CASSPNSGANVLTF
.,TRBJ1-6,.,TRBV7-8,TGTGCCAGCAGCTTAGATTTTAGGGGTAATTCACCCCTCCACTTT,CASSLDFRGNSPLHF
TRBD1,TRBJ2-7,.,TRBV2,TGTGCCAGCAGTGAATCGGGACAGGGGACCGTCGAGCAGTACTTC,CASSESGQGTVEQYF
.,TRBJ1-4,.,TRBV28,TGTGCCAGCAGTTTATGGGGGGCAGTAGGAGAAAAACTGTTTTTT,CASSLWGAVGEKLFF